Below, 19 T cell receptor beta chains from the same sample are listed, as sequenced in a study of shared clonotypes between healthy human individuals (TCRdb year 2020). The library was obtained by the immunoSEQ multiplex PCR assay. What TCRdb holds here is the immuneACCESS table cut down to in-frame rearrangements. Part of the clones is not present; checked against another copy, under half of the missing clones reflect an unresolved V gene, and the others are unexplained. For this sample there are 550,000 to 600,000 clones; roughly 72% appear just once. Jointly, the top ten make up around 11% of the sample. Sequenced: PBMCs. The receptors were gathered from a woman aged 40 to 50 in good health. Some clones in this sample may be carry-over from other donors' samples.

This chain joins TRBV6-4 and TRBJ2-1; no reliable D call. Deletions cut 0 bases from V and 0 bases from J, with 6 bases between. Germline values: CDR1 MRHNA, CDR2 SNTAGT. The CDR3 spans 15 residues. The CDR3 DNA follows: TGTGCCAGCAGTGACTCCCCAGGCTCCTACAATGAGCAGTTCTTC. Translated: CASSDSPGSYNEQFF.

The V and J genes are TRBV11-2 and TRBJ1-2; a weak D match, TRBD1 (6 bases). Trimming pared 1 base from V and 8 bases from J, leaving 23 bases between. Looked up from germline, CDR1 is SGHAT and CDR2 is FQNNGV. CDR3 length: 17 residues. CDR3 sequence reads: CASSLVSPGQGIYGYTF. The DNA of the CDR3 is TGTGCCAGCAGCTTAGTTTCGCCGGGTCAGGGGATTTACGGCTACACCTTC. The whole variable domain, filled in from reference TRBV11-2 and TRBJ1-2, reads EAGVAQSPRYKIIEKRQSVAFWCNPISGHATLYWYQQILGQGPKLLIQFQNNGVVDDSQLPKDRFSAERLKGVDSTLKIQPAKLEDSAVYLCASSLVSPGQGIYGYTFGSGTRLTVV.

The chain employs TRBV18 and TRBJ1-2; TRBD1 matches 8 bases. V lost 0 bases, J lost 8 bases, and 11 bases stayed unmatched. The CDR3 is 16 amino acids. In germline, CDR1 is KGHSH, CDR2 LQKENI. The CDR3 DNA reads TGTGCCAGCTCACCACCGGAGCAGGGGGCAGGCGGGGGCTACACCTTC. Translation: CASSPPEQGAGGGYTF.

About this clone: A much larger clone differs by one base, so this may be a read error. The V gene is TRBV7-2, the J gene TRBJ2-3; 11 bases align to TRBD1. The length of the CDR3 is 15 residues. Germline lookup yields CDR1 SGHTA and CDR2 FQGNSA. The CDR3 here is CANSFWTGGADTQYF. CDR3 sequence (DNA): TGTGCCAACAGCTTTTGGACAGGGGGCGCAGATACGCAGTATTTT.

This chain links TRBV6-6 with TRBJ2-7; perhaps TRBD1 as D (6 bases). The V gene lost 6 bases and the J gene lost 3 bases, with 21 bases spanning the gap. Germline V gene lookup returns CDR1 MNHNY and CDR2 SVGAGI (reference sequence). The CDR3 has 16 residues. The CDR3 reads CASSSNSQGFRYEQYF. The CDR3 nucleotides read TGTGCCAGCAGCTCCAACTCGCAGGGGTTCCGCTACGAGCAGTACTTC.

The CDR3 is CAWDRGLGETQYF. The CDR3 region has the DNA TGTGCCTGGGACAGGGGGCTGGGGGAGACCCAGTACTTC. The V gene is TRBV7-9, the J gene TRBJ2-5, with TRBD1 matching over 12 bases. Germline V gene data show CDR1 as SEHNR and CDR2 as FQNEAQ (reference sequence). The CDR3 sequence is 13 residues long. The J segment lost 5 bases and the V segment lost 11 bases, leaving 6 bases of the junction unmatched.

The genes are TRBV7-3 and TRBJ2-5; possibly TRBD1 for D (5 bases). Trimming removed 3 bases at V and 3 bases at J, with 8 bases between. The CDR3 loop spans 13 amino acids. The germline V gene encodes CDR1 SGHTA and CDR2 FQGTGA. Here the CDR3 reads CASSFGAEETQYF. The CDR3 nucleotides read TGTGCCAGCAGCTTTGGGGCGGAAGAGACCCAGTACTTC. Supplemented by reference TRBV7-3 and TRBJ2-5, the full variable domain reads GAGVSQTPSNKVTEKGKYVELRCDPISGHTALYWYRQSLGQGPEFLIYFQGTGAADDSGLPNDRFFAVRPEGSVSTLKIQRTERGDSAVYLCASSFGAEETQYFGPGTRLLVL.

The CDR3 region has the DNA TGCGCCAGCAGTCAATTCGGGGGTTGGACTAGCCCCCGGAGAAACATTCAGTACTTC. This gives the protein CASSQFGGWTSPRRNIQYF. The rearrangement joins TRBV23-1 to TRBJ2-4; 8 nucleotides line up with TRBD2. TRBV23-1 is an open reading frame whose function is uncertain. The CDR3 covers 19 residues. With 1 base clipped from V and 6 bases from J, the junction kept 17 bases outside the gene matches.

The V gene is TRBV6-1, the J gene TRBJ1-5, with D uncertain. Trimming cost V 6 bases and J 2 bases, with 8 bases left between them. Germline CDR1 MNHNS, CDR2 SASEGT. This CDR3 has 13 residues. The CDR3 nucleotides are TGTGCCAGCAGGACCATTGGCAATCAGCCCCAGCATTTT. Translating gives CASRTIGNQPQHF.

The J gene is TRBJ2-1, the V gene TRBV2; possibly TRBD2 for D (6 bases). The CDR3 sequence is 13 residues long. V shed 8 bases and J shed 4 bases, with 12 bases lying between them. The V gene's germline CDR1 is SNHLY and CDR2 FYNNEI. This CDR3 reads CASFHAGYNEQFF. The CDR3 DNA follows: TGTGCCAGCTTTCACGCGGGGTACAATGAGCAGTTCTTC.

This clone was counted once. The chain joins TRBV29-1 to TRBJ1-1, with D hard to call. Germline CDR1 is SQVTM and CDR2 is ANQGSEA. With 4 bases removed from V and 3 bases from J, the gap between germline ends came to 12 bases. CDR3 length: 13 residues. In nucleotides, the CDR3 is TGCAGCGTTGGGACCTGGTTGGACACTGAAGCTTTCTTT. This encodes CSVGTWLDTEAFF.

The CDR3 protein is CASSNSGSSGNTIYF. The CDR3 DNA follows: TGTGCCAGCAGTAACTCCGGGTCCTCTGGAAACACCATATATTTT. The V and J genes are TRBV28 and TRBJ1-3; D is unclear. The CDR3 consists of 15 residues. Trimming cost V 5 bases and J 0 bases, with 11 bases left between them. Germline-derived CDR1 and CDR2 are MDHEN and SYDVKM.

Notes on this clone: A junction boundary mismatches the germline segment, possibly from a read error. V gene TRBV5-6 combines with J gene TRBJ2-7; D may be TRBD1 or TRBD2 (5 bases each). The CDR3 runs 14 residues. The germline V gene encodes CDR1 SGHDT and CDR2 YYEEEE. The CDR3 bases are TGTGCCAGCAGCTTGGACCCCGGGACGTACGAGCGGTACTTC. Its translation is CASSLDPGTYERYF. The full variable domain, with the rest looked up from reference TRBV5-6 and TRBJ2-7, is DAGVTQSPTHLIKTRGQQVTLRCSPKSGHDTVSWYQQALGQGPQFIFQYYEEEERQRGNFPDRFSGHQFPNYSSELNVNALLLGDSALYLCASSLDPGTYERYFGPGTRLTVT.

The chain is built from TRBV7-8 and TRBJ2-3; 9 bases map to TRBD2. Germline trimming cut 5 bases from V and 6 bases from J; bases unmatched to any gene: 6. The CDR3 consists of 14 residues. Looked up from germline, CDR1 is SGHVS and CDR2 is FQNEAQ. DNA of the CDR3: TGTGCCAGCAGCAAGCGGGAGGAGTCGGATACGCAGTATTTT. Residues: CASSKREESDTQYF.

The DNA of the CDR3 is TGTGCCAGCAGCGTCGGGACTAGTGGCACCGGGGAGCTGTTTTTT. Translated: CASSVGTSGTGELFF. The chain employs TRBV9 and TRBJ2-2; 8 nucleotides line up with TRBD2. The CDR3 length is 15 residues. Germline trimming cut 2 bases from V and 4 bases from J; bases unmatched to any gene: 4. The V gene's germline CDR1 is SGDLS and CDR2 YYNGEE.

This chain uses TRBV10-1 with TRBJ2-3; the D gene is possibly TRBD2 (5 bases). This CDR3 has 17 amino acids. V gave up 3 bases and J gave up 2 bases, with 18 bases separating them. Germline V gene sequence: CDR1 WNHNN, CDR2 SYGVQD (reference sequence). The chain's CDR3 is CASSDSARAEPTDTQYF. In nucleotides, the CDR3 is TGCGCCAGCAGTGATTCGGCGAGGGCAGAGCCCACAGATACGCAGTATTTT.

V gene TRBV6-6 combines with J gene TRBJ1-5; D is unresolved. The V end was cut by 0 bases, the J end by 5 bases, with 5 bases between. The CDR3 consists of 13 residues. The germline gives CDR1 MNHNY, CDR2 SVGAGI (reference sequence). Written as DNA, the CDR3 is TGTGCCAGCAGTTACTCTCAAGATCAGCCCCAGCATTTT. As protein: CASSYSQDQPQHF.

The chain recombines TRBV7-3 with TRBJ1-3; D is possibly TRBD1 (6 bases). The V gene lost 5 bases and the J gene lost 2 bases, with 13 bases spanning the gap. The germline gives CDR1 SGHTA, CDR2 FQGTGA. This CDR3 spans 15 amino acids. CDR3 protein: CASSTTDRAGNTIYF. The DNA for the CDR3 is TGTGCCAGCAGCACGACGGACAGAGCTGGAAACACCATATATTTT.

This chain uses TRBV19 with TRBJ2-2; D remains unclear. Trimming removed 2 bases from V and 2 bases from J, with 12 bases in between. The CDR3 covers 16 residues. Germline CDR1 is LNHDA and CDR2 is SQIVND (reference sequence). CDR3 DNA: TGTGCCAGTAGTATACGTTCAGGACCCAACACCGGGGAGCTGTTTTTT. Amino acid sequence: CASSIRSGPNTGELFF.